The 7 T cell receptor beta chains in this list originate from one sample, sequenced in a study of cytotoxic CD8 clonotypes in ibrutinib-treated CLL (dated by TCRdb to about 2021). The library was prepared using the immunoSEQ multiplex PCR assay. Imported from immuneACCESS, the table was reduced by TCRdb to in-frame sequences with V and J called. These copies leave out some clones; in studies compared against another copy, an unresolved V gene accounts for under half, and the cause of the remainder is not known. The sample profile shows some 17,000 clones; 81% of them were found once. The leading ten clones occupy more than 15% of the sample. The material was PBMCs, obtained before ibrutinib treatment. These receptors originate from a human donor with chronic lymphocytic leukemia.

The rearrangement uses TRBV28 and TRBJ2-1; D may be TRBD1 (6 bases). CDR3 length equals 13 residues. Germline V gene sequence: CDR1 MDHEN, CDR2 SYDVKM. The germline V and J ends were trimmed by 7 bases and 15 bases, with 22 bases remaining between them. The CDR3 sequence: CASMLPGQAMWFF. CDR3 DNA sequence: TGTGCCAGCATGCTACCGGGACAAGCGATGTGGTTCTTC.

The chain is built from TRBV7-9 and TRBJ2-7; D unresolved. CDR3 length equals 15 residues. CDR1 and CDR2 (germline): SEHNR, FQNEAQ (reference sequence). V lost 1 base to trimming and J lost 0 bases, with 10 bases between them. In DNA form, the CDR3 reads TGTGCCAGCAGCTTAGTTAAGGGCAGCTCCTACGAGCAGTACTTC. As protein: CASSLVKGSSYEQYF.

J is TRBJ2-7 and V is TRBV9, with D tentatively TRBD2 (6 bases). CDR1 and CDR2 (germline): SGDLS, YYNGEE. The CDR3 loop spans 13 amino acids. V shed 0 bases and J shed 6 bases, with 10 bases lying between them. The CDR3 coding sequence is TGTGCCAGCAGCGTAGGCGGGGACGCCGAGCAGTACTTC. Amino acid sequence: CASSVGGDAEQYF.

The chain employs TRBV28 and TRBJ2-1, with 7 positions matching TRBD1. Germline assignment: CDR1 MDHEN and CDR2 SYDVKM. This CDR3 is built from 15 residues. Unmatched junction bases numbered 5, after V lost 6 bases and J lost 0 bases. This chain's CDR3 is CASRSQGDSYNEQFF. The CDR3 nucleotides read TGTGCCAGCAGATCTCAGGGGGACTCCTACAATGAGCAGTTCTTC.

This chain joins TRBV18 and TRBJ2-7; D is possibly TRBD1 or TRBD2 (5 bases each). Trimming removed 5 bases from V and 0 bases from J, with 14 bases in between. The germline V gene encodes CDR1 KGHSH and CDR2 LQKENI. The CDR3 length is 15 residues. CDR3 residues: CASSNTGPSSYEQYF. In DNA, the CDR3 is TGTGCCAGCTCAAACACGGGACCCAGCTCCTACGAGCAGTACTTC.

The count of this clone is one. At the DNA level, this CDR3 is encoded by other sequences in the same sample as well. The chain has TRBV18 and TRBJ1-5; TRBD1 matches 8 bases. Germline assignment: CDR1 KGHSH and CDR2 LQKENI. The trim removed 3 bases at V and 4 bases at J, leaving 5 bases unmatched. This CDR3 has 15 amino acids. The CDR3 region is CASSPDRGGNQPQHF. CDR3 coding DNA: TGTGCCAGCTCACCCGACAGGGGAGGGAATCAGCCCCAGCATTTT. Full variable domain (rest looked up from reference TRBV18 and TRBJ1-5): NAGVMQNPRHLVRRRGQEARLRCSPMKGHSHVYWYRQLPEEGLKFMVYLQKENIIDESGMPKERFSAEFPKEGPSILRIQQVVRGDSAAYFCASSPDRGGNQPQHFGDGTRLSIL.

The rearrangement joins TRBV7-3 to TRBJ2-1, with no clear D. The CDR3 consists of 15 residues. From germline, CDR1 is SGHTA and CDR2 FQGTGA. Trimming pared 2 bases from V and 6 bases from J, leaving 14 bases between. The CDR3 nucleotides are TGTGCCAGCAGCTTATTCTCGAGGAGCCCCAATGAGCAGTTCTTC. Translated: CASSLFSRSPNEQFF. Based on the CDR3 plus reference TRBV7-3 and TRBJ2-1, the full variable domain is GAGVSQTPSNKVTEKGKYVELRCDPISGHTALYWYRQSLGQGPEFLIYFQGTGAADDSGLPNDRFFAVRPEGSVSTLKIQRTERGDSAVYLCASSLFSRSPNEQFFGPGTRLTVL.